This paragraph covers one TCR beta chain sequence. Its antigen is still unknown. The sample holds no much larger clone one base away, and base qualities are not on file. The immunoSEQ Assay, a bias-controlled multiplex PCR, was used to amplify TCRbeta CDR3 regions from genomic DNA. The published analysis was carried out like this. Nucleated cell counts per sample were estimated from amplification of reference gene primers within the assay. To quantify the absolute abundance of each unique TCRbeta CDR3 rearrangement, sequence reads were collapsed and filtered. For each sample, productive Simpson clonality was calculated by taking the square root of Simpson's diversity index across productive rearrangements. TCRdb provides this immuneACCESS table in a form limited to in-frame rearrangements. Some clones are lacking; in checked studies, under half of them reflect an unresolved V gene, and why the rest are absent is not known. That table is the source of V, J and clone size, and D and trimming were worked out from the DNA. The table for this sample lists about 14,000 clones; 90% of them were counted only once. The ten largest account for 8.1% of the sample.

The data belong to a study of blood T cell repertoires in COVID-19 (TCRdb year 2020). Looking at the study overall: Samples covering the acute and convalescent phases of COVID-19 were provided by collaborators in the United States, Italy and Spain. The prospective study material was composed of cDNA or gDNA derived from T cells, B-cell-depleted T cells, or PBMCs. Subjects who had been exposed to COVID-19, were actively infected with it, or had recovered from it provided the deeply sampled blood TCRbeta repertoires that made up the dataset. The repertoires were made available in a free public database intended to serve as a resource for research on the immune response to SARS-CoV-2. Samples came from the ongoing ImmuneRACE study (first 160 participants) plus 1,254 subjects from 6 global collaborators. Nearly every sample came with metadata listing a de-identified subject ID, COVID-19 status, age in years and sex. Where available, HLA class I and class II types were taken from metadata supplied by the sample provider and were not determined by assay-based typing.

The research as a whole found: The quantity of clinical and demographic metadata differed by source and by participant and was supplied without curation.

Collaborating institutions collected whole blood in K2EDTA tubes following their own protocols. Collaborator samples were shipped for TCRbeta analysis as frozen whole blood, isolated PBMCs, or DNA extracted from either sample type. The receptor's source is a human donor in a cohort sampled during active COVID-19. The specimen sequenced was peripheral blood.

Here is the DNA: TGTGCCAGCAGCCAGGTAGCGGGGCGGGCAGATACGCAGTATTTT. The translation is CASSQVAGRADTQYF. This sequence uses TRBV7-3 and TRBJ2-3, with 8 middle bases fitting TRBD2. Trimmed from V: 5 bases; trimmed from J: 4 bases; junction bases lacking a gene match: 8. From its cysteine to its phenylalanine, the CDR3 spans 15 amino acids. The only DNA kept is the CDR3, 45 bases in frame from the first base. CDR1 and CDR2 (SGHTA, FQGTGA) derive from the germline V gene.